A selection of T cell receptor beta chains follows, all from one sample in a study of beta chain features in type 1 diabetes. Here immunoSEQ multiplex PCR was the method, and the copy in TCRdb shows in-frame clones only, minus some. Of about 190,000 clones in the sample, 7.8% were seen once. The material sequenced was central memory CD4+ T cells from blood. The receptors derive from a woman in her forties with type 1 diabetes. CDR3s include the opening cysteine and the closing phenylalanine or tryptophan. A D gene is named only where the DNA matches it firmly. Some rows have no size entry. The others give once, few or many, or a class for an expanded clone.

NA,TRBD1,TRBV7-2,TRBJ1-1,CASSVDRDLEAFF,TGTGCCAGCAGCGTAGACAGGGATCTCGAAGCTTTCTTT
NA,NA,TRBV4-3,TRBJ1-6,CASSQDIRAGNNSPLHF,TGCGCCAGCAGCCAAGATATCAGGGCAGGGAATAATTCACCCCTCCACTTT
NA,TRBD1,TRBV6-5,TRBJ2-4,CASSWGTENIQYF,TGTGCCAGCAGTTGGGGGACAGAAAACATTCAGTACTTC
many,TRBD2,TRBV9,TRBJ2-5,CASSVGWGGREETQYF,TGTGCCAGCAGCGTAGGCTGGGGCGGGAGGGAAGAGACCCAGTACTTC
NA,NA,TRBV2,TRBJ1-5,CASSEDRESNQPQHF,TGTGCCAGCAGTGAAGACAGGGAGAGCAATCAGCCCCAGCATTTT
NA,NA,TRBV7-9,TRBJ2-2,CASSLVGNGELFF,TGTGCCAGCAGCTTAGTCGGTAACGGGGAGCTGTTTTTT
NA,TRBD2,TRBV7-2,TRBJ2-1,CASSLNGGTPSSYNEQFF,TGTGCCAGCAGCTTAAACGGGGGGACCCCGAGCTCCTACAATGAGCAGTTCTTC
few,NA,TRBV6-5,TRBJ2-7,CASSYGQRTTYEQYF,TGTGCCAGCAGTTATGGCCAGCGGACCACCTACGAGCAGTACTTC
NA,NA,TRBV11-3,TRBJ1-1,CASSTSGTEAFF,TGTGCCAGCAGCACTAGCGGGACTGAAGCTTTCTTT
NA,NA,TRBV27,TRBJ1-2,CASSLSDSGGYTF,TGTGCCAGCAGTTTATCGGACAGTGGAGGCTACACCTTC
few,TRBD2,TRBV11-2,TRBJ2-1,CASSQGGEGPWNEQFF,TGTGCCAGCAGCCAAGGAGGGGAGGGCCCCTGGAATGAGCAGTTCTTC
NA,NA,TRBV6-1,TRBJ2-2,CASSERGYTGELFF,TGTGCCAGCAGTGAACGGGGTTACACCGGGGAGCTGTTTTTT
NA,NA,TRBV7-8,TRBJ1-1,CASSPLGGGITEAFF,TGTGCCAGCAGCCCCCTCGGGGGGGGGATCACTGAAGCTTTCTTT
NA,NA,TRBV29-1,TRBJ2-7,CSVRPDAAGEQYF,TGCAGCGTCCGACCTGACGCGGCGGGGGAGCAGTACTTC
few,NA,TRBV5-6,TRBJ1-2,CASSSGSYGYTF,TGTGCCAGCAGCTCCGGGAGCTATGGCTACACCTTC
NA,NA,TRBV19,TRBJ1-1,CASSSRRVADTEAFF,TGTGCCAGTAGTAGCCGGAGGGTAGCGGACACTGAAGCTTTCTTT
NA,TRBD1,TRBV2,TRBJ2-7,CASSNDRGVDEQYF,TGTGCCAGCAGTAACGACAGGGGGGTCGACGAGCAGTACTTC
NA,NA,TRBV2,TRBJ2-3,CASSDDRPQATDTQYF,TGTGCCAGCAGTGACGACAGGCCTCAAGCCACAGATACGCAGTATTTT
NA,NA,TRBV9,TRBJ2-1,CASSTARGNEQFF,TGTGCCAGCAGTACTGCCAGGGGCAATGAGCAGTTCTTC
NA,TRBD2,TRBV19,TRBJ2-3,CATDSGGVADTQYF,TGTGCCACCGATTCGGGGGGAGTAGCAGATACGCAGTATTTT
few,TRBD1,TRBV4-2,TRBJ2-7,CASSQAWDSSYEQYF,TGTGCCAGCAGCCAAGCTTGGGACAGCTCCTACGAGCAGTACTTC
few,NA,TRBV10-3,TRBJ2-1,CAISEGASYNEQFF,TGTGCCATCAGTGAAGGGGCCTCCTACAATGAGCAGTTCTTC
few,TRBD1,TRBV5-1,TRBJ2-2,CASEGQPNTGELFF,TGCGCCAGCGAGGGACAGCCGAACACCGGGGAGCTGTTTTTT
NA,NA,TRBV7-6,TRBJ2-3,CASSFQGVTDTQYF,TGTGCCAGCAGCTTCCAAGGGGTTACAGATACGCAGTATTTT
few,TRBD2,TRBV7-2,TRBJ2-1,CASSLIAGGFYEQFF,TGTGCCAGCAGCTTAATCGCGGGAGGTTTCTATGAGCAGTTCTTC
NA,NA,TRBV29-1,TRBJ2-1,CSVDPPLSYNEQFF,TGCAGCGTTGACCCACCACTCTCCTACAATGAGCAGTTCTTC
NA,NA,TRBV5-1,TRBJ2-7,CASSLAVPTYEQYF,TGCGCCAGCAGCTTGGCTGTGCCTACCTACGAGCAGTACTTC
NA,NA,TRBV4-3,TRBJ1-6,CASSQETAYNSPLHF,TGCGCCAGCAGCCAAGAGACAGCTTATAATTCACCCCTCCACTTT
NA,TRBD2,TRBV4-3,TRBJ2-5,CASSQDWSSGGQTQYF,TGCGCCAGCAGCCAAGATTGGAGTAGCGGGGGCCAGACCCAGTACTTC
few,NA,TRBV28,TRBJ2-7,CASVSPGAEQYF,TGTGCCAGCGTGAGCCCAGGGGCCGAGCAGTACTTC
few,TRBD1,TRBV28,TRBJ1-6,CASNRQTGANSPLHF,TGTGCCAGCAACCGACAGACAGGGGCCAATTCACCCCTCCACTTT
few,TRBD2,TRBV11-3,TRBJ2-1,CASSLGGGGWDEQFF,TGTGCCAGCAGCTTAGGAGGCGGGGGGTGGGATGAGCAGTTCTTC
NA,NA,TRBV6-5,TRBJ1-5,CASGEGHQPQHF,TGTGCCAGCGGGGAGGGCCATCAGCCCCAGCATTTT
few,NA,TRBV7-3,TRBJ2-7,CASSPGPGDGEQYF,TGTGCCAGCAGCCCCGGACCGGGGGACGGGGAGCAGTACTTC
NA,NA,TRBV4-2,TRBJ2-7,CASSQDLVREQYF,TGTGCCAGCAGCCAAGATCTAGTCCGCGAGCAGTACTTC
NA,NA,TRBV27,TRBJ2-6,CASSLSGAGANVLTF,TGTGCCAGCAGTTTATCCGGGGCTGGGGCCAACGTCCTGACTTTC
NA,TRBD2,TRBV29-1,TRBJ2-3,CSVSGRVTDTQYF,TGCAGCGTTAGCGGGAGAGTTACAGATACGCAGTATTTT
few,NA,TRBV2,TRBJ1-2,CASILQVNYGYTF,TGTGCCAGCATTCTACAGGTGAACTATGGCTACACCTTC
few,TRBD2,TRBV7-3,TRBJ2-1,CASSPGTSGKQFF,TGTGCCAGCAGCCCAGGGACTAGCGGGAAGCAGTTCTTC
many,NA,TRBV9,TRBJ1-5,CASSASGGGSQPQHF,TGTGCCAGCAGCGCGTCGGGGGGCGGGAGTCAGCCCCAGCATTTT
few,NA,TRBV12-5,TRBJ2-5,CASGLGTAQETQYF,TGTGCTAGTGGTTTGGGGACAGCCCAAGAGACCCAGTACTTC
many,TRBD1,TRBV29-1,TRBJ2-7,CSAAQGQGAYEQYF,TGCAGCGCCGCCCAGGGACAGGGGGCCTACGAGCAGTACTTC
few,NA,TRBV19,TRBJ1-5,CASSPRAGQPQHF,TGTGCCAGTAGTCCCCGGGCGGGTCAGCCCCAGCATTTT
NA,NA,TRBV9,TRBJ2-5,CASSVGGREMSETQYF,TGTGCCAGCAGCGTAGGGGGGCGGGAGATGTCAGAGACCCAGTACTTC
many,TRBD1,TRBV29-1,TRBJ1-1,CSVGQGGQNTEAFF,TGCAGCGTTGGGCAAGGGGGCCAGAACACTGAAGCTTTCTTT